The sample holds many counts of the clone carrying this T cell receptor (beta chain). After constant-region reverse-primer amplification, full-length variable regions underwent semi-nested PCR with Nested Universal Primer A. MiXCR was run by TCRdb on the 5' RACE reads, yielding one entry per CDR3 protein. Of 55,000 to 80,000 distinct CDR3 sequences in the sample, about 22% were seen once. There are 13 residues in the CDR3. Trimming left V 4 bases short and J 8 bases short, with 12 bases between. CDR1 is SGHTA, CDR2 FQGNSA, per germline. Memory CD4+ T cells were sorted as CD4+CD45RO+CD25- cells. The TCR sequence derives from a female donor with breast cancer. Source material: memory CD4+ T cells sorted from a lymph node. Subset indicated: memory CD4+ T cells, CD4+CD45RO+CD25-. The chain couples TRBV7-2 to TRBJ2-4, with D uncertain. The CDR3 sequence is CASSSTQIDIQYF. The CDR3 DNA reads TGTGCCAGCAGCTCTACCCAGATTGACATTCAGTACTTC.